These T cell receptor beta chains were read from a single sample in a study of cytomegalovirus exposure and HLA in healthy donors. Some clones are missing from TCRdb's copy, which holds only in-frame ones; the method was immunoSEQ multiplex PCR. The specimen's table records 100,000 to 150,000 clones. Sequences were obtained from PBMCs. These receptors all stem from a woman between 35 and 50 years old in good health and CMV-seropositive. Both conserved end residues are part of each CDR3. D genes are given only for firm matches.

D gene	J gene	V gene	CDR3 DNA	CDR3 protein
TRBD1	TRBJ1-3	TRBV2	TGTGCCAGCAGTGGAAGGGGGCCTTTCTCTGGAAACACCATATATTTT	CASSGRGPFSGNTIYF
-	TRBJ1-5	TRBV28	TGTGCCAGCAGTTTCGCAGATAGCAATCAGCCCCAGCATTTT	CASSFADSNQPQHF
TRBD2	TRBJ2-7	TRBV5-6	TGTGCCAGCAGCCTTCCGACTAGCGGGCCCTCCTACGAGCAGTACTTC	CASSLPTSGPSYEQYF
-	TRBJ1-5	TRBV28	TGTGCCAGCAGCCTCGGACAGAGCTTCAATCAGCCCCAGCATTTT	CASSLGQSFNQPQHF
-	TRBJ2-7	TRBV9	TGTGCCAGCAGCGTAGTAGCAGGGGACTACGAGCAGTACTTC	CASSVVAGDYEQYF
TRBD2	TRBJ2-3	TRBV6-1	TGTGCCAGCGGACTGACTAGCACCAGAGAAGATACGCAGTATTTT	CASGLTSTREDTQYF
TRBD2	TRBJ2-1	TRBV7-2	TGTGCCAGCAGCCCCCGACTCGGCGGGAGTATAAATGAGCAGTTCTTC	CASSPRLGGSINEQFF
TRBD1	TRBJ2-2	TRBV25-1	TGTGCCAGCAGTGACCAGACAGGGGATAACACCGGGGAGCTGTTTTTT	CASSDQTGDNTGELFF
-	TRBJ1-4	TRBV7-2	TGTGCCAGCAGCTTGATCCCAGGGAACGAAAAACTGTTTTTT	CASSLIPGNEKLFF
-	TRBJ2-1	TRBV28	TGTGCCAGCAGTCCACCGGAGACTGGGAATGAGCAGTTCTTC	CASSPPETGNEQFF
TRBD2	TRBJ2-3	TRBV10-3	TGTGCCATCAGTGATCCCCGGGAGGGCCGAGATACGCAGTATTTT	CAISDPREGRDTQYF
-	TRBJ2-1	TRBV10-3	TGTGCCATCAGTGCGTCACAGGGCTATGAGCAGTTCTTC	CAISASQGYEQFF
TRBD2	TRBJ2-1	TRBV29-1	TGCAGCGTTGTAGGTAGCGGGAGCTACAATGAGCAGTTCTTC	CSVVGSGSYNEQFF
TRBD2	TRBJ2-3	TRBV11-2	TGTGCCAGCAGCTTAGGGACTAGCGGATACACAGATACGCAGTATTTT	CASSLGTSGYTDTQYF
TRBD1	TRBJ1-5	TRBV19	TGTGCCAGTGACAGGGACAATCAGCCCCAGCATTTT	CASDRDNQPQHF
-	TRBJ2-6	TRBV10-3	TGTGCCATCAGTGACAGGGCTGGGGCCAACGTCCTGACTTTC	CAISDRAGANVLTF
-	TRBJ1-2	TRBV4-3	TGCGCCAGCAGCCAGCGGGGGGGGTTAGCTGGCTACACCTTC	CASSQRGGLAGYTF
TRBD2	TRBJ2-7	TRBV4-1	TGCGCCAGCAGCCAAGGTTTGCTAGCGGGAGGATCTGGCGAGCAGTACTTC	CASSQGLLAGGSGEQYF
TRBD1	TRBJ1-1	TRBV11-1	TGTGCCAGCAGCTACTCAGGGGGCATGAACACTGAAGCTTTCTTT	CASSYSGGMNTEAFF
-	TRBJ1-1	TRBV7-9	TGTGCCAGCAGCTTAAACAGGGTCGGGGCTGAAGCTTTCTTT	CASSLNRVGAEAFF
TRBD2	TRBJ2-4	TRBV5-6	TGTGCCAGCAGCCGGGAGGGTGTGGCCAAAAACACTCAGTACTTC	CASSREGVAKNTQYF
TRBD1	TRBJ1-2	TRBV29-1	TGCAGCGTTGAGGGACAGGGGGCTAACTATGGCTACACCTTC	CSVEGQGANYGYTF
TRBD2	TRBJ2-7	TRBV30	TGTGCCTTTACGGGACTAGCTTCAAGGGGCTATTACGAGCAGTACTTC	CAFTGLASRGYYEQYF
-	TRBJ1-5	TRBV29-1	TGCAGCGGCCGCGGGACCGGTAATCAGCCCCAGCATTTT	CSGRGTGNQPQHF
-	TRBJ2-7	TRBV5-4	TGTGCCAGCAGCTCCCAACGGGACGAGCAGTACTTC	CASSSQRDEQYF
TRBD1	TRBJ1-1	TRBV11-2	TGTGCCAGCAGCTTGGGCAGGGGGGTCGACACTGAAGCTTTCTTT	CASSLGRGVDTEAFF
-	TRBJ2-1	TRBV14	TGTGCCAGCAGCCAGAGTCGCGCGAGCTTCGATGAGCAGTTCTTC	CASSQSRASFDEQFF
-	TRBJ1-1	TRBV5-8	TGTGCCAGCAGCACAAGGAGGTGGGGGAACACTGAAGCTTTCTTT	CASSTRRWGNTEAFF
-	TRBJ1-1	TRBV18	TGTGCCAGCCGTACGACAGGTGCAAGAGAAGCTTTCTTT	CASRTTGAREAFF
TRBD1	TRBJ1-2	TRBV6-5	TGTGCCAGCAGTCGGACAGGCGGTAACTATGGCTACACCTTC	CASSRTGGNYGYTF
-	TRBJ1-1	TRBV28	TGTGCCAGTCTACCTCCCCTTGCGGCAGCCACTGAAGCTTTCTTT	CASLPPLAAATEAFF
TRBD1	TRBJ2-1	TRBV14	TGTGCCAGCAGCCGTCTAGGGACAGGAGCCTACAATGAGCAGTTCTTC	CASSRLGTGAYNEQFF
TRBD1	TRBJ2-3	TRBV18	TGTGCCAGCTCCCAAGGACAGGGAGCGGACACAGATACGCAGTATTTT	CASSQGQGADTDTQYF
-	TRBJ1-1	TRBV29-1	TGCAGCGTTGATGGCAGGATGAACACTGAAGCTTTCTTT	CSVDGRMNTEAFF
-	TRBJ2-5	TRBV6-1	TGTGCCAGCAGTGAAGCGCTTCTGTGGGCGTCCGTGGAGACCCAGTACTTC	CASSEALLWASVETQYF
-	TRBJ2-3	TRBV7-9	TGTGCCAGCAGCTTTAATGAGGGAACAGATACGCAGTATTTT	CASSFNEGTDTQYF
-	TRBJ2-7	TRBV28	TGTGCCAGCAGTTTAGGCGGCGGCCCGGCTAGGGAGCAGTACTTC	CASSLGGGPAREQYF
-	TRBJ2-5	TRBV7-9	TGTGCCAGCAGCTCGCAACCTCGCGGGGATCCTAAAGAGACCCAGTACTTC	CASSSQPRGDPKETQYF
TRBD1	TRBJ2-7	TRBV13	TGTGCCAGCAGACCGATTGACAGGGCGGGTTACGAGCAGTACTTC	CASRPIDRAGYEQYF
TRBD1	TRBJ1-3	TRBV11-3	TGTGCCAGCAGCTTAGACTCCGGACAGGGCTACACCATATATTTT	CASSLDSGQGYTIYF
TRBD1	TRBJ1-2	TRBV4-2	TGTGCCAGCACTCTAGACAGGGCGTCCTATGGCTACACCTTC	CASTLDRASYGYTF
-	TRBJ2-6	TRBV28	TGTGCCAGCAGTCCCTGGGGGCCTGGGGCCAACGTCCTGACTTTC	CASSPWGPGANVLTF
TRBD2	TRBJ2-7	TRBV5-1	TGCGCCAGCAGCGCCGGGACTAGCGTTACCTACGAGCAGTACTTC	CASSAGTSVTYEQYF
TRBD2	TRBJ2-7	TRBV6-5	TGTGCCAGCAGTTACGAGCGGGAGACGTACGAGCAGTACTTC	CASSYERETYEQYF
-	TRBJ2-3	TRBV27	TGTGCCAGCAGTAAACAGACAGGCTACGTGACAGATACGCAGTATTTT	CASSKQTGYVTDTQYF
-	TRBJ2-3	TRBV11-1	TGTGCCAGCAGCTTAGCCGGGACACTTAGCACAGATACGCAGTATTTT	CASSLAGTLSTDTQYF
-	TRBJ1-1	TRBV25-1	TGTGCCAGCAGAGAGGTGAACACTGAAGCTTTCTTT	CASREVNTEAFF
-	TRBJ2-5	TRBV29-1	TGCAGCGTCCGGAGCGGCGTCTCCGGAGGGGACCAGTACTTC	CSVRSGVSGGDQYF
-	TRBJ1-1	TRBV9	TGTGCCAGCAGCGTTGGGACACTGAACACTGAAGCTTTCTTT	CASSVGTLNTEAFF
-	TRBJ1-2	TRBV10-3	TGTGCCATTTTACCAGGGACATTCGACTATGGCTACACCTTC	CAILPGTFDYGYTF
-	TRBJ2-3	TRBV7-2	TGTGCCAGCAGCTTTTACAAGCGGGTCACAGATACGCAGTATTTT	CASSFYKRVTDTQYF
TRBD1	TRBJ1-4	TRBV6-1	TGTGCCAGCAATACAGGGGGCACTAATGAAAAACTGTTTTTT	CASNTGGTNEKLFF
TRBD1	TRBJ1-3	TRBV27	TGTGCCAGCAGTCCACAGGGGTGGGGTGGAAACACCATATATTTT	CASSPQGWGGNTIYF